Each of the 24 T cell receptor beta chains below was sequenced from the same sample in a study of shared clonotypes between healthy human individuals. Sequencing was performed with immunoSEQ multiplex PCR; in TCRdb, only in-frame clones are kept and a portion is missing. The sample records 780,000 or so clones, 55% to 75% being singletons. Material for sequencing was memory CD4+ T cells sorted from blood. Subset meaning: CD45RA-negative fraction. These receptors all stem from a woman aged 25 to 39 in good health.

This rearrangement joins TRBV7-2 to TRBJ1-2; 8 bases align to TRBD1. V lost 4 bases to trimming and J lost 3 bases; unmatched junction nucleotides: 7. The length of the CDR3 is 15 residues. Germline CDR1 SGHTA, CDR2 FQGNSA. The CDR3 loop reads CASSSRTGTHYGYTF. In DNA, the CDR3 is TGTGCCAGCAGCTCTAGGACAGGGACCCACTATGGCTACACCTTC.

This clone appeared a few times. V usage is TRBV11-2 and J usage is TRBJ1-3; D is undetermined. This CDR3 contains 12 residues. V was pared by 2 bases and J by 9 bases, with 8 bases between. Germline loops: CDR1 SGHAT, CDR2 FQNNGV. The CDR3 loop reads CASSLPFGTIYF. The CDR3, as DNA: TGTGCCAGCAGCTTACCCTTTGGCACCATATATTTT.

The chain couples TRBV7-8 to TRBJ1-5; TRBD1 aligns across 12 bases. Per the germline V gene, CDR1 is SGHVS and CDR2 is FQNEAQ. The CDR3 has 17 amino acids. V was clipped by 1 base and J by 5 bases; unmatched bases: 6. This CDR3 is CASSLVWDRGLDQPQHF. The CDR3 DNA sequence: TGTGCCAGCAGCTTAGTATGGGACAGGGGGCTCGATCAGCCCCAGCATTTT.

V is TRBV19 and J is TRBJ1-1; 7 bases match TRBD1. There are 16 residues in the CDR3. Germline loops: CDR1 LNHDA, CDR2 SQIVND (reference sequence). With 5 bases clipped from V and 1 base from J, the junction kept 10 bases outside the gene matches. The CDR3 DNA reads TGTGCCAGTAGTCTCCGGATGGGACAGCCGAACACTGAAGCTTTCTTT. Its protein product is CASSLRMGQPNTEAFF. Based on the CDR3 plus reference TRBV19 and TRBJ1-1, the full variable domain is DGGITQSPKYLFRKEGQNVTLSCEQNLNHDAMYWYRQDPGQGLRLIYYSQIVNDFQKGDIAEGYSVSREKKESFPLTVTSAQKNPTAFYLCASSLRMGQPNTEAFFGQGTRLTVV.

The rearrangement links TRBV5-1 to TRBJ2-1; tentative D call: TRBD1 (7 bases). This CDR3 region has 18 residues. V was shortened by 0 bases and J by 0 bases, with 16 bases between the two germline ends. Germline assignment: CDR1 SGHRS and CDR2 YFSETQ. DNA of the CDR3: TGCGCCAGCAGCTTGGGACAGGGAGGACGAGGCTCCTACAATGAGCAGTTCTTC. Translating gives CASSLGQGGRGSYNEQFF.

Only a few counts were recorded for this clone. The gene calls are TRBV2 and TRBJ2-7; unclear D gene. V gave up 9 bases and J gave up 7 bases, with 22 bases separating them. Germline CDR1 is SNHLY and CDR2 is FYNNEI. The CDR3 sequence is 14 residues long. The chain's CDR3 is CARAVGLHVGEQYF. The CDR3 DNA is TGTGCCAGGGCAGTTGGGCTCCATGTCGGGGAGCAGTACTTC.

The rearrangement joins TRBV11-2 to TRBJ2-1; D possibly uses TRBD1 or TRBD2 (5 bases each). CDR3 length equals 16 residues. Germline V gene sequence: CDR1 SGHAT, CDR2 FQNNGV. Trimming stripped 5 bases from V and 2 bases from J, with 16 bases between. CDR3 sequence: CASSPAGTEPYNEQFF. The CDR3 DNA follows: TGTGCCAGCAGCCCGGCCGGGACCGAACCCTACAATGAGCAGTTCTTC.

The V call is TRBV30, the J call TRBJ1-4; D call uncertain. V was trimmed by 2 bases and J by 7 bases, leaving 8 bases between them. The germline V gene encodes CDR1 GTSNPN and CDR2 SVGIG (reference sequence). The CDR3 extends over 12 amino acids. CDR3 residues: CAWSPRGEKLFF. The CDR3 bases are TGTGCCTGGAGTCCCCGGGGTGAAAAACTGTTTTTT.

The chain is built from TRBV27 and TRBJ2-1; possibly TRBD1 for D (5 bases). V dropped 0 bases and J dropped 9 bases, with 18 bases sitting between them. Germline-derived CDR1 and CDR2 are MNHEY and SMNVEV (reference sequence). This CDR3 region has 16 residues. The CDR3 loop reads CASSLSSGVGQGEQFF. For the CDR3, the DNA is TGTGCCAGCAGTTTATCTTCTGGGGTTGGTCAGGGTGAGCAGTTCTTC.

This clone has a count of ten or more. This chain connects TRBV4-1 to TRBJ2-3; TRBD1 matches 7 bases. Germline CDR1 MGHRA, CDR2 YSYEKL. This CDR3 spans 16 amino acids. The J segment lost 1 base and the V segment lost 2 bases, leaving 6 bases of the junction unmatched. This CDR3 is CASSQTGTEGTDTQYF. The CDR3 region has the DNA TGCGCCAGCAGCCAAACCGGGACAGAGGGCACAGATACGCAGTATTTT.

The rearrangement links TRBV7-9 to TRBJ2-3; a weak D match, TRBD1 (6 bases). Trimming left V 6 bases short and J 2 bases short, with 15 bases between. The CDR3 runs 15 residues. Germline assignment: CDR1 SEHNR and CDR2 FQNEAQ (reference sequence). CDR3 DNA sequence: TGTGCCAGCAGTTCAGGGGCCTCCATCACAGATACGCAGTATTTT. This sequence encodes CASSSGASITDTQYF. The variable domain in full, completed from reference TRBV7-9 and TRBJ2-3, reads DTGVSQNPRHKITKRGQNVTFRCDPISEHNRLYWYRQTLGQGPEFLTYFQNEAQLEKSRLLSDRFSAERPKGSFSTLEIQRTEQGDSAMYLCASSSGASITDTQYFGPGTRLTVL.

The chain is built from TRBV28 and TRBJ1-2; D not resolved. The germline V gene encodes CDR1 MDHEN and CDR2 SYDVKM. CDR3 length: 13 residues. Trimming cost V 6 bases and J 6 bases, with 14 bases left between them. As DNA, the CDR3 is TGTGCCAGCAGCTTACAGATGACTAATGGCTACACCTTC. Protein: CASSLQMTNGYTF.

This clone has just one count. CDR3 region: CAWIGTGNTGELFF. Written as DNA, the CDR3 is TGTGCCTGGATCGGGACAGGGAACACCGGGGAGCTGTTTTTT. The V and J genes are TRBV30 and TRBJ2-2, with 8 positions matching TRBD1. Trimming at V came to 4 bases and at J to 1 base, leaving 2 bases not matched to a gene. Germline loops: CDR1 GTSNPN, CDR2 SVGIG (reference sequence). CDR3 length equals 14 residues.

The CDR3, as DNA: TGTGCCAGCAGTCCGCCGGGACACTGGAAGACTGAAGCTTTCTTT. Translating gives CASSPPGHWKTEAFF. V is TRBV28 and J is TRBJ1-1; tentatively, D is TRBD1 (6 bases). This CDR3 region has 15 residues. V was shortened by 5 bases and J by 5 bases, with 18 bases between the two germline ends. CDR1 MDHEN and CDR2 SYDVKM come from the germline V gene.

This clone was detected only once. The J gene is TRBJ2-1, the V gene TRBV6-6, with 10 bases that match TRBD2. J lost 6 bases, V lost 7 bases, and 3 bases had no gene match. The CDR3 is 13 amino acids. Germline CDR1 MNHNY, CDR2 SVGAGI (reference sequence). The DNA for the CDR3 is TGTGCCAGCAAGCGGGAGGGCCTCAATGAGCAGTTCTTC. Its protein is CASKREGLNEQFF.

V and J are TRBV2 and TRBJ1-2, with 7 bases lining up with TRBD1. V gave up 6 bases and J gave up 0 bases; unmatched junction bases: 7. This CDR3 is 15 amino acids long. Germline V gene data show CDR1 as SNHLY and CDR2 as FYNNEI. CDR3 DNA sequence: TGTGCCAGCAGAACGGGGACAGCATCTAACTATGGCTACACCTTC. Its protein is CASRTGTASNYGYTF.

In its sample, this clone was seen a few times. Distinct nucleotide sequences in the sample also encode this CDR3. The chain links TRBV5-1 to TRBJ2-2, with TRBD1 as a possible D gene (6 bases). CDR1 SGHRS and CDR2 YFSETQ come from the germline V gene. This CDR3 contains 16 residues. V lost 0 bases, J lost 1 base, and 10 bases lay in between. CDR3 nucleotides: TGCGCCAGCAGCTTGGACGGGACATTGAACACCGGGGAGCTGTTTTTT. It translates to CASSLDGTLNTGELFF.

The rearrangement uses TRBV6-5 and TRBJ1-5; a weak D match, TRBD1 (5 bases). V was cut by 4 bases and J by 3 bases, with 10 bases left in between. CDR1 is MNHEY, CDR2 SVGAGI, per germline. CDR3 length: 14 amino acids. CDR3: CASSFQGYNQPQHF. CDR3 bases: TGTGCCAGCAGTTTCCAGGGCTACAATCAGCCCCAGCATTTT.

This CDR3 is CASSSGVGRTQYF. CDR3 coding DNA: TGTGCCAGCAGCTCGGGGGTTGGACGAACCCAGTACTTC. V usage is TRBV7-9 and J usage is TRBJ2-7, with a weak D call TRBD2 (6 bases). CDR1 SEHNR and CDR2 FQNEAQ come from the germline V gene (reference sequence). The CDR3 is 13 residues long. The V end lost 4 bases, the J end lost 10 bases, and 17 bases lay between the germline ends.

Comment on this clone: Other nucleotide sequences from this sample produce the same CDR3. This chain joins TRBV5-1 and TRBJ2-1; possibly TRBD2 for D (5 bases). Germline values: CDR1 SGHRS, CDR2 YFSETQ. The CDR3 contains 15 residues. The V end lost 0 bases, the J end lost 4 bases, and 11 bases lay between the germline ends. DNA of the CDR3: TGCGCCAGCAGCTTGGCCAGTGGGAGTTACAATGAGCAGTTCTTC. Translation: CASSLASGSYNEQFF.

This rearrangement joins TRBV7-2 to TRBJ2-1; 7 nucleotides line up with TRBD2. Trimming at V came to 2 bases and at J to 8 bases, leaving 6 bases not matched to a gene. Germline CDR1 and CDR2: SGHTA and FQGNSA. The CDR3 extends over 14 amino acids. As DNA, the CDR3 is TGTGCCAGCAGCTTACAGACTAGCTGGGATGAGCAGTTCTTC. It specifies CASSLQTSWDEQFF.

The rearrangement links TRBV7-8 to TRBJ1-1; D is unclear. The germline gives CDR1 SGHVS, CDR2 FQNEAQ. Trimming cost V 2 bases and J 1 base, with 5 bases left between them. The CDR3 is 13 residues long. CDR3 bases: TGTGCCAGCAGCTTAAATCGGAACACTGAAGCTTTCTTT. Its translation: CASSLNRNTEAFF.

This clone has a single count. A much larger clone sits a single nucleotide away, making a read error possible. Other DNA sequences in the same sample also yield this CDR3. The V gene is TRBV7-2, the J gene TRBJ2-7, with no clear D. CDR1 is SGHTA, CDR2 FQGNSA, per germline. Trimming took off 5 bases at V and 3 bases at J, with 11 bases between the two ends. The CDR3 loop spans 13 amino acids. CDR3 sequence reads: CASSLPQIYEQYF. In DNA, the CDR3 is TGTGCCAGCAGCCTGCCACAGATCTACGAGCAGTACTTC.

The chain employs TRBV7-9 and TRBJ2-3, with TRBD2 identical over 13 bases. This CDR3 has 16 residues. V lost 3 bases to trimming and J lost 2 bases; unmatched junction nucleotides: 2. CDR1 is SEHNR, CDR2 FQNEAQ, per germline (reference sequence). CDR3 region: CASSFTSGRATDTQYF. In DNA form, the CDR3 reads TGTGCCAGCAGCTTTACTAGCGGGAGGGCCACAGATACGCAGTATTTT.